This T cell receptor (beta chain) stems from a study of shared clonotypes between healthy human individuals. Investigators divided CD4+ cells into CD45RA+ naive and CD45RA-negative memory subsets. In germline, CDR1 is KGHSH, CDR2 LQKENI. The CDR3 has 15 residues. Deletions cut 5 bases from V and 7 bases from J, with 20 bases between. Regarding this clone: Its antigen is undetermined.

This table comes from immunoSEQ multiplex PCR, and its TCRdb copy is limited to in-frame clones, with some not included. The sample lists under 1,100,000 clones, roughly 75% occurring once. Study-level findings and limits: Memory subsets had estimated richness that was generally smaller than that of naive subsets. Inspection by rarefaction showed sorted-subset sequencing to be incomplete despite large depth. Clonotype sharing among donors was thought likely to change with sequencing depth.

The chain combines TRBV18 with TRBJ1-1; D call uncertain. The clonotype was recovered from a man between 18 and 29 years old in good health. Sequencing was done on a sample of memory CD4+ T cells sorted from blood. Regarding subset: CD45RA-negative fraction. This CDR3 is CASSSVQSERVEAFF. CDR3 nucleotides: TGTGCCAGCTCAAGCGTACAGTCTGAACGGGTTGAAGCTTTCTTT.